This TCR beta chain stems from a study of yellow fever vaccine responses in identical twins. As regards this clonotype: Its target is unknown.

The CDR3 contains 17 residues. The ends were cut back, 5 bases at V and 0 bases at J, with 16 bases in the middle. Looked up from germline, CDR1 is SGHTA and CDR2 is FQGNSA. From the RT-PCR reads, TCRdb called clonotypes with MiXCR, one entry per CDR3 protein. The sample has roughly 330 distinct CDR3 sequences, around three fifths seen once. Study-wide results and caveats: Twins' vaccine T cell responses were reported to seem partly convergent and partly personalized.

The sample consisted of T cells from blood (PBMCs), unsorted or a sorted subset (not recorded which), taken before or after yellow fever vaccination (not recorded which). This receptor was identified in a female donor who received the yellow fever vaccine. The chain recombines TRBV7-2 with TRBJ1-4; D ambiguous. The CDR3 DNA follows: TGTGCCAGCAGCCCCCCCAGTAACCGGGCAACTAATGAAAAACTGTTTTTT. This codes for CASSPPSNRATNEKLFF.